The clone carrying this TCR beta chain was observed once. This CDR3 has 15 amino acids. Germline assignment: CDR1 SGDLS and CDR2 YYNGEE. V was pared by 0 bases and J by 0 bases, with 8 bases between. The sample belongs to a study of shared clonotypes between healthy human individuals. Study as a whole: Ranging from 18 to 49 in age, donors were two women and a few men.

Per the authors' pipeline: Junction-only sequences without quality scores came from ImmunoSEQ, so filtering differed. Assay: immunoSEQ multiplex PCR; the TCRdb copy retains only in-frame clones and omits some. V and J calls and clone size are given by that table; D and trimming were obtained from the DNA. The data hold approximately 480,000 clones, with almost 80% observed a single time. This clonotype was sampled from a middle-aged woman in good health. Some clones in this sample may be carry-over from other donors' samples. The chain joins TRBV9 to TRBJ2-3, with D hard to call. Sequencing input: PBMCs. The CDR3: CASSVASSSTDTQYF. CDR3 in DNA: TGTGCCAGCAGCGTAGCTAGTAGTAGCACAGATACGCAGTATTTT.